This TCR beta chain was sequenced in a study of control samples from healthy donors and cancer patients. Measured with immunoSEQ multiplex PCR; TCRdb has only the in-frame clones, and not every one. The sample yields about 85,000 clones, 85% to 90% seen once. The CDR3 covers 12 residues. Germline-derived CDR1 and CDR2 are SGHTA and FQGNSA. Trimming cost V 1 base and J 4 bases, with 3 bases left between them. The source material was blood. The sequence was collected from a woman aged 60-75 years in good health. This chain connects TRBV7-2 to TRBJ2-3; D is unclear. The CDR3: CASSLGPDTQYF. The CDR3 nucleotides read TGTGCCAGCAGCTTAGGGCCAGATACGCAGTATTTT.